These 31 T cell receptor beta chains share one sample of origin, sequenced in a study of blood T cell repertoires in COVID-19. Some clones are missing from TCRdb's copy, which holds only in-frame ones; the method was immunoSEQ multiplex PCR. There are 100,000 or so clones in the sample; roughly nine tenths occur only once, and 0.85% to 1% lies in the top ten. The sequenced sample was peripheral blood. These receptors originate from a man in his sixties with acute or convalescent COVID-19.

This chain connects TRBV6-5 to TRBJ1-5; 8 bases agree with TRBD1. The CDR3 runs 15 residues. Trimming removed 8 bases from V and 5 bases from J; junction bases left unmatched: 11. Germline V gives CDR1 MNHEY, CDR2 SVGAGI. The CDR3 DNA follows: TGTGCCAGCCTCTCACCGGGACAGGAGGATCAGCCCCAGCATTTT. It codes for CASLSPGQEDQPQHF.

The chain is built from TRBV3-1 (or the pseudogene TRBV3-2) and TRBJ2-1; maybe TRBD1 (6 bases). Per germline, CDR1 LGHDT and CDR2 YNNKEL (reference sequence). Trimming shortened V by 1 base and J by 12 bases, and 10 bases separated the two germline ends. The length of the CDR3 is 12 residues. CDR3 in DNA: TGTGCCAGCAGCCAAGGAGGGGGTTCGCAGTTCTTC. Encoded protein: CASSQGGGSQFF.

The CDR3 protein is CASSLQGNTEAFF. The CDR3 nucleotides are TGTGCCAGCAGTCTTCAGGGGAACACTGAAGCTTTCTTT. The chain links TRBV28 to TRBJ1-1, with a tentative D call TRBD1 (5 bases). CDR1 is MDHEN and CDR2 is SYDVKM in the germline V gene. The V and J ends lost 5 bases and 1 base respectively, with 8 bases between them. The CDR3 runs to 13 residues.

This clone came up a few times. The CDR3 DNA reads TGTGCCAGCAGCTTAGGGGTCTTGTGGGGGGACGAGACCCAGTACTTC. This encodes CASSLGVLWGDETQYF. The chain employs TRBV11-3 and TRBJ2-5, with a tentative D call TRBD2 (6 bases). Deletions cut 1 base from V and 5 bases from J, with 17 bases between. The length of the CDR3 is 16 residues. The germline CDR1 and CDR2 sequences are SGHNT and YENEEA. The variable domain in full, completed from reference TRBV11-3 and TRBJ2-5, reads EAGVVQSPRYKIIEKKQPVAFWCNPISGHNTLYWYLQNLGQGPELLIRYENEEAVDDSQLPKDRFSAERLKGVDSTLKIQPAELGDSAVYLCASSLGVLWGDETQYFGPGTRLLVL.

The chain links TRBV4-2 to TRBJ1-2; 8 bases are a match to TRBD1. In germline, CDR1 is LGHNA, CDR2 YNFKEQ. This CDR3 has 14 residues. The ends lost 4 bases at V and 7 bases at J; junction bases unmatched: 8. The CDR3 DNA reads TGTGCCAGCAGCCGGCGGCAGGGGGCGAGTGGCTACACCTTC. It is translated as CASSRRQGASGYTF.

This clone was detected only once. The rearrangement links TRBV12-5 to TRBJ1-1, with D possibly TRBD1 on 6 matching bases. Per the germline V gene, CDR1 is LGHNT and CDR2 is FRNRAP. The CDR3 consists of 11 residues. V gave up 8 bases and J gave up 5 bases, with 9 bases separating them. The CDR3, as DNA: TGTGCTAGTCAGGGGTCTACTGAAGCTTTCTTT. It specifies CASQGSTEAFF. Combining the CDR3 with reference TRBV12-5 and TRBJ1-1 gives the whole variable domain DARVTQTPRHKVTEMGQEVTMRCQPILGHNTVFWYRQTMMQGLELLAYFRNRAPLDDSGMPKDRFSAEMPDATLATLKIQPSEPRDSAVYFCASQGSTEAFFGQGTRLTVV.

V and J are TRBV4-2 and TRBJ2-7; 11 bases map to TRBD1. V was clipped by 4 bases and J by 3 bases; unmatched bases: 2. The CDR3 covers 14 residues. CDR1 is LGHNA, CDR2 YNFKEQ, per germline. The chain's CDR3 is CASSPGTGGYEQYF. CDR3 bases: TGTGCCAGCAGCCCCGGGACAGGGGGCTACGAGCAGTACTTC.

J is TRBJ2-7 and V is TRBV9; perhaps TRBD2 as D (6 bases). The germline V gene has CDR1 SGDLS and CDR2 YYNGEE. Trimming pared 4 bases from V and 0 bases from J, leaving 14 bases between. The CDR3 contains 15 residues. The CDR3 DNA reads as TGTGCCAGCAGCATCCGGGACTCGAGCTCCTACGAGCAGTACTTC. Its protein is CASSIRDSSSYEQYF.

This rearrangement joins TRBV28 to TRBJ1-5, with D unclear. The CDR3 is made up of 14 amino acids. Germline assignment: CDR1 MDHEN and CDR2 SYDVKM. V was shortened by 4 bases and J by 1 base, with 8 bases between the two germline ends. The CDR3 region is CASSSSQSNQPQHF. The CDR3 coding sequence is TGTGCCAGCAGTTCATCACAGAGCAATCAGCCCCAGCATTTT.

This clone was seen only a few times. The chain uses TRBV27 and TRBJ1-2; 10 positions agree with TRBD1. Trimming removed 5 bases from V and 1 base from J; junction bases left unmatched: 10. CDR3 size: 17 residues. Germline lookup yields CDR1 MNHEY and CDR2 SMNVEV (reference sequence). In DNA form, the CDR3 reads TGTGCCAGCAGTCAACTAGTGGACAGGGGGAGTAACTATGGCTACACCTTC. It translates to CASSQLVDRGSNYGYTF.

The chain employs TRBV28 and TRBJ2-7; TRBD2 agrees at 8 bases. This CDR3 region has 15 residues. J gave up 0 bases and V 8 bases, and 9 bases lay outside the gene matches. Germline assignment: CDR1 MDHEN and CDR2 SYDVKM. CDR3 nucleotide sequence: TGTGCCAGCCGGGGGGGAGCGGAAAGCTCCTACGAGCAGTACTTC. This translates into CASRGGAESSYEQYF.

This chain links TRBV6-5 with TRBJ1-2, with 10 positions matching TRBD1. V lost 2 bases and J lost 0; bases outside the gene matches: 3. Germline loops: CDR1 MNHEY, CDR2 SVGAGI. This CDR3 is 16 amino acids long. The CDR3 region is CASSYGTGASNYGYTF. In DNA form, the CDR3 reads TGTGCCAGCAGTTACGGGACAGGGGCATCTAACTATGGCTACACCTTC.

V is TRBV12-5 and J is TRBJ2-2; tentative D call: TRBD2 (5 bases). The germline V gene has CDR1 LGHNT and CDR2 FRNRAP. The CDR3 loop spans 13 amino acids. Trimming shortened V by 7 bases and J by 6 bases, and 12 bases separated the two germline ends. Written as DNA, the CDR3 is TGTGCTAGTGCGGAGGCGTGGTCCGGGGAGCTGTTTTTT. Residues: CASAEAWSGELFF.

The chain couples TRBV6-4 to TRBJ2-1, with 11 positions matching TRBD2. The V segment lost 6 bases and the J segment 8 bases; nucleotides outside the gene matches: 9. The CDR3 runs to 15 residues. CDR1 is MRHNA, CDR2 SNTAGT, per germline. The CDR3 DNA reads TGTGCCAGCAGCACTGGTAGCGGGAGGGGTTATGAGCAGTTCTTC. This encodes CASSTGSGRGYEQFF.

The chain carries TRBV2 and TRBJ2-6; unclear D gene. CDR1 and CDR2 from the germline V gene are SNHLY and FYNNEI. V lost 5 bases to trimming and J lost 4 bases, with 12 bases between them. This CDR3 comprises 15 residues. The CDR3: CASSLSRSGANVLTF. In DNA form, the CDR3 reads TGTGCCAGCAGTCTATCACGGTCCGGGGCCAACGTCCTGACTTTC. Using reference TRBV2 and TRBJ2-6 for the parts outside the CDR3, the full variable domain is EPEVTQTPSHQVTQMGQEVILRCVPISNHLYFYWYRQILGQKVEFLVSFYNNEISEKSEIFDDQFSVERPDGSNFTLKIRSTKLEDSAMYFCASSLSRSGANVLTFGAGSRLTVL.

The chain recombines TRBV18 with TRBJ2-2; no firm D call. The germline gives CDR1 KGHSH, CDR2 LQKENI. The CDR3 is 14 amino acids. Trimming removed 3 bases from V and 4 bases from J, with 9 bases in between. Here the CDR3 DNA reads TGTGCCAGCTCACCCCCTGGGCGCACCGGGGAGCTGTTTTTT. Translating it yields CASSPPGRTGELFF.

CDR3 loop: CASSEGSEETQYF. Written as DNA, the CDR3 is TGTGCCAGCAGTGAAGGATCAGAAGAGACCCAGTACTTC. The gene calls are TRBV2 and TRBJ2-5; D uncertain. There are 13 residues in the CDR3. V lost 1 base and J 3 bases, leaving 6 bases between the germline ends. The V gene's germline CDR1 is SNHLY and CDR2 FYNNEI.

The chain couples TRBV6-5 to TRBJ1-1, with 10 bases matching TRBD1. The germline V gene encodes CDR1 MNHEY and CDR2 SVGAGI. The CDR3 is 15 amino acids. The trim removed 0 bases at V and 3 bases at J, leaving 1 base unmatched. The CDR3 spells CASSYSGTGDTEAFF. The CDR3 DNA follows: TGTGCCAGCAGTTACTCTGGGACAGGGGACACTGAAGCTTTCTTT.

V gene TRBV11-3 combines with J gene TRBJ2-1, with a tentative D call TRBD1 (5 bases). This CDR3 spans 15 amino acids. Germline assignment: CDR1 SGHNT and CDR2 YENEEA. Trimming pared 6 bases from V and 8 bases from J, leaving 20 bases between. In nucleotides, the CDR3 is TGTGCCAGCAGTTTAATCCAGGGAATGGTTGATGAGCAGTTCTTC. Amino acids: CASSLIQGMVDEQFF.

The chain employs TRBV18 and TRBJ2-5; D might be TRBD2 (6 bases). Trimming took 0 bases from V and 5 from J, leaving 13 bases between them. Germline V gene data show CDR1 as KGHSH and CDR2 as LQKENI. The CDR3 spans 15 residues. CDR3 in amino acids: CASSPPSRAGETQYF. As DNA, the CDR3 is TGTGCCAGCTCACCACCGTCCAGGGCGGGGGAGACCCAGTACTTC.

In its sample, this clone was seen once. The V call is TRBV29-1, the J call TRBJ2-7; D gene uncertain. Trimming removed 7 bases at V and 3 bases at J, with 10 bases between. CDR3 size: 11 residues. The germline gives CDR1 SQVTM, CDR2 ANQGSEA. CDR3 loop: CSGSKDYEQYF. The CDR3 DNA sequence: TGCAGCGGATCTAAAGACTACGAGCAGTACTTC.

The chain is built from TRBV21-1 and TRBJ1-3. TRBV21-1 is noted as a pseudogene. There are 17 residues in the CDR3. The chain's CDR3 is CASRGDKRGKPGNTIYF. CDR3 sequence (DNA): TGTGCCAGCAGGGGGGACAAGCGGGGAAAACCTGGAAACACCATATATTTT.

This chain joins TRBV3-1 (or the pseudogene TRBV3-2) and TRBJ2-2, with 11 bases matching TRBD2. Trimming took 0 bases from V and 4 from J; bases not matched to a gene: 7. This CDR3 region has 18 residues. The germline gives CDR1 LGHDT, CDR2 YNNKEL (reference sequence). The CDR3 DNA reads TGTGCCAGCAGCCAAGACGGGCCGGGACTAGCGGTCACCGGGGAGCTGTTTTTT. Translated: CASSQDGPGLAVTGELFF.

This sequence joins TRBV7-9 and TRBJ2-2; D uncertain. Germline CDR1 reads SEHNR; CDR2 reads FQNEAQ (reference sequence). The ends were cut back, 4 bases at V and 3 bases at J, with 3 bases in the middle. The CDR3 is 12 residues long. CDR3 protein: CASSSYTGELFF. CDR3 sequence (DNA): TGTGCCAGCAGCTCGTACACCGGGGAGCTGTTTTTT.

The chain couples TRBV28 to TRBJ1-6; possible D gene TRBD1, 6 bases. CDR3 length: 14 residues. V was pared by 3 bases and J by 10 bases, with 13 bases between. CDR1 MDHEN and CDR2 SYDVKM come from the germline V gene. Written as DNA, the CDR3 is TGTGCCAGCAGTTTTCCAGGGGCGGACTCACCCCTCCACTTT. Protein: CASSFPGADSPLHF.

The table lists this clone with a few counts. The CDR3 protein is CASSQEPRVRSPLHF. The CDR3, as DNA: TGTGCCAGCAGCCAAGAGCCCAGGGTGAGATCACCCCTCCACTTT. J is TRBJ1-6 and V is TRBV3-1 (or the pseudogene TRBV3-2); tentatively, D is TRBD1 (5 bases). This CDR3 spans 15 amino acids. V lost 0 bases and J 10 bases, leaving 13 bases between the germline ends. The V gene's germline CDR1 is LGHDT and CDR2 YNNKEL (reference sequence).

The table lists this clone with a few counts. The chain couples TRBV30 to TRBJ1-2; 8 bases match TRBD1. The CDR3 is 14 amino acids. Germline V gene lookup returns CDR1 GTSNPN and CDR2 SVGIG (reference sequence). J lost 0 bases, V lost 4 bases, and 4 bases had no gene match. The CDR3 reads CAWIRDRSNYGYTF. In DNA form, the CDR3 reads TGTGCCTGGATAAGGGACAGGTCTAACTATGGCTACACCTTC.

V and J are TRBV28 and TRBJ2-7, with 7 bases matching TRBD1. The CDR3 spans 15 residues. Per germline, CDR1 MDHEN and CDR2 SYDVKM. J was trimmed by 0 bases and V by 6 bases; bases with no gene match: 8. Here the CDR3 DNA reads TGTGCCAGCAGACAATACAGGGGCGCCTCCTACGAGCAGTACTTC. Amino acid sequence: CASRQYRGASYEQYF.

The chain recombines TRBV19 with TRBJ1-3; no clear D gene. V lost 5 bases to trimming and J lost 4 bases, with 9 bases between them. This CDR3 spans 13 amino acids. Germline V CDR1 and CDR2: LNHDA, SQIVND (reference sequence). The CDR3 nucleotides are TGTGCCAGTAGTCCCCGAGGGGGAAACACCATATATTTT. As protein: CASSPRGGNTIYF.

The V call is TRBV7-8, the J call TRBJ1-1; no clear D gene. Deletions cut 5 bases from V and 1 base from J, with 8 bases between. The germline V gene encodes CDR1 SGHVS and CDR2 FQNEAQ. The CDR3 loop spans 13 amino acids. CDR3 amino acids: CASSLTRNTEAFF. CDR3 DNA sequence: TGTGCCAGCAGCCTCACTAGGAACACTGAAGCTTTCTTT.

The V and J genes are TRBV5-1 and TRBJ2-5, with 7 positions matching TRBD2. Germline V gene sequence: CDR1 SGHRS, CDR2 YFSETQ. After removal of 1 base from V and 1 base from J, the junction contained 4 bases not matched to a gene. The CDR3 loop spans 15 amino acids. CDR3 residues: CASSLSGTTQETQYF. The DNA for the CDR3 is TGCGCCAGCAGCTTGAGCGGGACGACCCAAGAGACCCAGTACTTC.